These 10 T cell receptor beta chains share one sample of origin, sequenced in a study of beta chain features in type 1 diabetes. Since all of the isolated RNA was reverse transcribed, expressed TCRB transcripts were what got sequenced. Clones were sequenced by immunoSEQ multiplex PCR, and TCRdb holds only the in-frame ones, with some missing. Of approximately 730,000 clones listed, roughly 13% are singletons. Broader study findings: All four CD4+ subsets of Type 1 diabetes patients contained TCRB CDR3s that were moderately but significantly shorter.

Their target antigens are unknown. Sequenced material: naive CD4+ T cells from blood. Source of these receptors: a man between 18 and 29 years old with type 1 diabetes.

This clone was picked up a small number of times. CDR3 nucleotides: TGTGCCAGCAGCGAAGGGCGCAGGATAGAGACCCAGTACTTC. Translated, it gives CASSEGRRIETQYF. The chain is built from TRBV6-5 and TRBJ2-5, with D unclear. The CDR3 spans 14 residues. With 6 bases removed from V and 4 bases from J, the gap between germline ends came to 15 bases. The V gene's germline CDR1 is MNHEY and CDR2 SVGAGI.

CDR3 bases: TGTGCCAGCAGCGACCTTTACGAGCAGTACTTC. It translates to CASSDLYEQYF. V and J are TRBV14 and TRBJ2-7; D is unresolved. The V and J ends lost 5 bases and 4 bases respectively, with 6 bases between them. CDR3 size: 11 residues. CDR1 is SGHDN, CDR2 FVKESK, per germline. The complete variable domain, with remaining parts taken from reference TRBV14 and TRBJ2-7, reads EAGVTQFPSHSVIEKGQTVTLRCDPISGHDNLYWYRRVMGKEIKFLLHFVKESKQDESGMPNNRFLAERTGGTYSTLKVQPAELEDSGVYFCASSDLYEQYFGPGTRLTVT.

This rearrangement joins TRBV13 to TRBJ2-7; D gene uncertain. The CDR3 totals 13 residues. V was cut by 5 bases and J by 3 bases, with 11 bases left in between. Germline V lookup: CDR1 PRHDT, CDR2 FYEKMQ (reference sequence). CDR3 loop: CASSHYGGYEQYF. CDR3 in DNA: TGTGCCAGCAGCCACTACGGCGGCTACGAGCAGTACTTC.

This clone appeared a few times. The gene calls are TRBV5-1 and TRBJ2-7; D possibly corresponds to TRBD1 (5 bases). V was clipped by 6 bases and J by 7 bases, with 20 bases between them. The CDR3 covers 14 residues. Germline V lookup: CDR1 SGHRS, CDR2 YFSETQ. The CDR3 DNA follows: TGCGCCAGCAAGTTCCCACACAGGACGAGGGAGCAGTACTTC. Residues: CASKFPHRTREQYF.

A few counts support this clone. This chain connects TRBV18 to TRBJ2-1; tentatively, D is TRBD1 (5 bases). In germline, CDR1 is KGHSH, CDR2 LQKENI. The CDR3 runs to 14 residues. V was cut by 3 bases and J by 10 bases, with 16 bases left in between. The CDR3 coding sequence is TGTGCCAGCTCACCTAGGAGCACAGGACAAGAGCAGTTCTTC. Protein sequence: CASSPRSTGQEQFF.

With regard to this clone: No DNA is shown, since the ends of the CDR3 on it are uncertain; the CDR3 is the one TCRdb lists. The chain employs TRBV9 and TRBJ2-1. The CDR3 is 16 amino acids long, termini counted. The germline CDR1 and CDR2 sequences are SGDLS and YYNGEE. This CDR3 reads CASSVGEGAQGPSKFF.

This clone was observed a few times. The V call is TRBV30, the J call TRBJ2-3; 9 bases align to TRBD1. The CDR3 is made up of 15 amino acids. Unmatched junction bases numbered 10, after V lost 4 bases and J lost 5 bases. Germline CDR1 is GTSNPN and CDR2 is SVGIG (reference sequence). DNA for the CDR3: TGTGCCTGGACTGCCAGGGACAGGGTCAGAGATACGCAGTATTTT. Translating it yields CAWTARDRVRDTQYF.

The chain links TRBV5-1 to TRBJ2-5; TRBD2 agrees at 13 bases. Germline-derived CDR1 and CDR2 are SGHRS and YFSETQ. The CDR3 has 16 residues. V dropped 4 bases and J dropped 5; count of bases not matched to a gene: 8. CDR3 protein: CASSLDGLAGEETQYF. CDR3 DNA: TGCGCCAGCAGCCTGGATGGACTAGCGGGGGAGGAGACCCAGTACTTC. The full variable domain, completed using reference TRBV5-1 and TRBJ2-5, is KAGVTQTPRYLIKTRGQQVTLSCSPISGHRSVSWYQQTPGQGLQFLFEYFSETQRNKGNFPGRFSGRQFSNSRSEMNVSTLELGDSALYLCASSLDGLAGEETQYFGPGTRLLVL.

The CDR3 here is CASSQGSTGWANYGYTF. In nucleotides, the CDR3 is TGCGCCAGCAGCCAGGGGAGCACGGGGTGGGCTAACTATGGCTACACCTTC. The gene calls are TRBV4-1 and TRBJ1-2, with no clear D. V lost 3 bases and J lost 0, with 17 bases in between. The germline CDR1 and CDR2 sequences are MGHRA and YSYEKL. The CDR3 is 17 residues long.

With regard to this clone: Other DNA sequences within the sample encode an identical CDR3. The chain couples TRBV7-2 to TRBJ1-5; D remains unclear. This CDR3 is built from 12 residues. Germline V lookup: CDR1 SGHTA, CDR2 FQGNSA. V lost 2 bases, J lost 7 bases, and 6 bases lay in between. The CDR3 loop reads CASSLMGQPQHF. CDR3 DNA: TGTGCCAGCAGCTTAATGGGACAGCCCCAGCATTTT.